A selection of T cell receptor beta chains follows, all from one sample in a study of blood T cell repertoires in COVID-19. Produced via immunoSEQ multiplex PCR; TCRdb's table is partial and in-frame only. Of 120,000 or so clones in the sample, roughly 90% were seen once. The sample comprised peripheral blood. All receptors derive from a man aged 60-69 years with COVID-19, enrolled during active disease. The CDR3 runs from the conserved cysteine through the conserved F or W. A D gene is named only where the DNA matches it firmly. Some rows have no size entry. The others give once, few or many, or a class for an expanded clone.

NA | NA | TRBJ1-5 | TRBV7-2 | CASRSDSGGNQPQHF | TGTGCCAGCAGATCTGACTCCGGCGGCAATCAGCCCCAGCATTTT
NA | NA | TRBJ2-1 | TRBV5-1 | CASSLAGIEQFF | TGCGCCAGCAGCTTGGCCGGGATCGAGCAGTTCTTC
TRBD1 | NA | TRBJ2-7 | TRBV7-8 | CASSPRDSSYEQYF | TGTGCCAGCAGCCCCCGGGACAGTTCCTACGAGCAGTACTTC
TRBD1 | NA | TRBJ1-5 | TRBV28 | CASRGTGTGGSNQPQHF | TGTGCCAGCAGGGGCACCGGGACAGGGGGAAGCAATCAGCCCCAGCATTTT
TRBD2 | NA | TRBJ2-7 | TRBV11-2 | CASSLLLAGALEQYF | TGTGCCAGCAGCTTGCTCCTAGCGGGAGCCCTCGAGCAGTACTTC
NA | NA | TRBJ2-2 | TRBV21-1 | CAPLKGPNTGELFF | TGTGCCCCCCTTAAGGGGCCGAACACCGGGGAGCTGTTTTTT
TRBD2 | NA | TRBJ2-7 | TRBV30 | CAWSNSGRPPYEQYF | TGTGCCTGGAGTAATAGCGGGAGGCCTCCCTACGAGCAGTACTTC
NA | NA | TRBJ2-2 | TRBV6-5 | CASSYSKAGSTGELFF | TGTGCCAGCAGTTACTCGAAAGCAGGCAGCACCGGGGAGCTGTTTTTT
NA | NA | TRBJ2-7 | TRBV28 | CASTLRGGEQYF | TGTGCCAGCACCTTGAGAGGGGGCGAGCAGTACTTC
NA | few | TRBJ1-2 | TRBV11-1 | CASSLKWQVLYGYTF | TGTGCCAGCAGCTTAAAGTGGCAGGTCTTATATGGCTACACCTTC
NA | once | TRBJ2-1 | TRBV6-6 | CASSSRQFQYNEQFF | TGTGCCAGCAGTTCCCGACAGTTCCAGTACAATGAGCAGTTCTTC
TRBD2 | NA | TRBJ2-7 | TRBV6-2/TRBV6-3 | CASSYLIAGLSEQYF | TGTGCCAGCAGTTACCTCATAGCGGGCCTCTCCGAGCAGTACTTC
TRBD1 | NA | TRBJ1-1 | TRBV11-2 | CASSPRQGAFTTEAFF | TGTGCCAGCAGCCCCCGACAGGGGGCCTTTACCACTGAAGCTTTCTTT
NA | NA | TRBJ1-2 | TRBV5-6 | CASSLEPGNYGYTF | TGTGCCAGCAGCTTGGAACCAGGGAACTATGGCTACACCTTC
TRBD1 | NA | TRBJ1-1 | TRBV4-2 | CASSRTGAPEAFF | TGTGCCAGCAGCCGAACAGGGGCCCCTGAAGCTTTCTTT
TRBD1 | NA | TRBJ1-1 | TRBV30 | CAWSTRGTEAFF | TGTGCCTGGAGTACCAGGGGGACTGAAGCTTTCTTT
NA | NA | TRBJ2-1 | TRBV20-1 | CSASHPSSYNEQFF | TGCAGTGCTAGTCACCCTAGCTCCTACAATGAGCAGTTCTTC